These 12 T cell receptor beta chains came from one sample sequenced in a study of T cell clusters in autoimmune cytopenias. TRB was amplified by touch-down multiplex PCR, primer pools A and B combined. TCRdb reprocessed the multiplex PCR reads; each CDR3 protein has one entry and no DNA is given. Its clone listing holds roughly 600 distinct CDR3 sequences. Tens of thousands of genome equivalents of blood DNA were amplified for TRB. The same sample was also studied in work on T cell repertoires in aging, cancer and after chemotherapy.

Material for sequencing was peripheral blood. These receptors were collected from a human donor with chronic lymphocytic leukemia.

The chain has TRBV6-2 or TRBV6-3 and TRBJ2-1; TCRdb outputs TRBD1, but without DNA this stays unchecked. Germline lookup yields CDR1 MNHEY and CDR2 SVGEGT. The length of the CDR3 is 15 residues. The CDR3 region is CASRAGTGSYNEQFF.

This clonotype counts as large by frequency. The genes are TRBV10-3 and TRBJ2-4; lacking DNA, the TRBD1 call made by TCRdb goes unchecked. Germline CDR1 is ENHRY and CDR2 is SYGVKD. The CDR3 has 19 amino acids. The CDR3 here is CAISESKVAGAPSRNIQYF.

Frequency places this clonotype as medium-sized. CDR3 residues: CASSTPVRVAKYEQYF. This chain links TRBV12-3 or TRBV12-4 with TRBJ2-7. The CDR3 sequence is 16 residues long.

This clonotype is deemed large by its frequency. The V call is TRBV11-2, the J call TRBJ1-2; TCRdb's D call, TRBD1, is unchecked because there is no DNA. The CDR3 consists of 16 residues. Germline assignment: CDR1 SGHAT and CDR2 FQNNGV. The CDR3 protein is CASSLTLGGTTLGYTF.

The chain is built from TRBV7-6 and TRBJ1-2. This CDR3 is built from 16 residues. Germline CDR1 reads SGHVS; CDR2 reads FNYEAQ. CDR3 sequence reads: CASSLTGSGTLDGYTF. Variable domain in full (rest from reference TRBV7-6 and TRBJ1-2): GAGVSQSPRYKVTKRGQDVALRCDPISGHVSLYWYRQALGQGPEFLTYFNYEAQQDKSGLPNDRFSAERPEGSISTLTIQRTEQRDSAMYRCASSLTGSGTLDGYTFGSGTRLTVV.

This clonotype is called large based on its frequency. The J gene is TRBJ1-2, the V gene TRBV6-1; TCRdb names TRBD1, which stays unverified in the absence of DNA. CDR3 length equals 16 residues. Germline assignment: CDR1 MNHNS and CDR2 SASEGT. The CDR3 sequence is CASRDRGLRGNYGYTF.

By frequency, this clonotype registers medium-sized (0.01 to 0.1%). The chain is built from TRBV20-1 and TRBJ1-1; the TCRdb call, TRBD1, lacks DNA for checking. CDR3 length: 13 amino acids. CDR1 is DFQATT and CDR2 is SNEGSKA in the germline V gene (reference sequence). The CDR3 sequence: CSASYRGNTEAFF.

V is TRBV27 and J is TRBJ2-2; TCRdb picks TRBD2, but there is no DNA to check that call. The CDR3 runs 17 residues. Germline V gene data show CDR1 as MNHEY and CDR2 as SMNVEV (reference sequence). CDR3 region: CASSSHGGGINTGELFF.

The chain recombines TRBV6-4 with TRBJ2-7; TCRdb reports TRBD1, a call that lacks DNA to check it against. The CDR3 runs to 13 residues. Germline V lookup: CDR1 MRHNA, CDR2 SNTAGT. CDR3 loop: CASSRDRGHEQYF.

This clonotype counts as large by frequency. This rearrangement joins TRBV6-5 to TRBJ1-2. In germline, CDR1 is MNHEY, CDR2 SVGAGI. The CDR3 runs 13 residues. This chain's CDR3 is CASRLQGTYGYTF.

Considering frequency, this clonotype is hyperexpanded. J is TRBJ2-1 and V is TRBV29-1; TCRdb calls TRBD1, which cannot be checked without DNA. Germline lookup yields CDR1 SQVTM and CDR2 ANQGSEA. This CDR3 spans 12 amino acids. CDR3 sequence: CSVPRDTLEQFF.

Frequency places this clonotype as medium-sized. This sequence joins TRBV6-2 or TRBV6-3 and TRBJ1-1. CDR3 length: 14 amino acids. CDR1 and CDR2 from the germline V gene are MNHEY and SVGEGT. CDR3: CASSYSTVNTEAFF.